Listed below are T cell receptor beta chains from one sample, sequenced in a study of blood T cell repertoires in COVID-19. Profiled with immunoSEQ multiplex PCR; TCRdb holds only in-frame clones, not every one. This sample yields over 400,000 clones, of which approximately 83% are seen a single time; approximately 2.9% belongs to the top ten. Source material: peripheral blood. Every receptor here comes from a human donor in a cohort sampled during active COVID-19. Each CDR3 is given with its conserved first and last residue. The D gene is left open where the match is weak.

V: TRBV19; D: -; J: TRBJ2-2; CDR3: CASSIFLSNTGELFF
V: TRBV7-8; D: -; J: TRBJ1-5; CDR3: CASSLGVGTSQPQHF
V: TRBV5-1; D: TRBD2; J: TRBJ2-1; CDR3: CASSWDHGTSGNEQFF
V: TRBV6-5; D: TRBD1; J: TRBJ1-5; CDR3: CASSRTGGGNQPQHF
V: TRBV14; D: -; J: TRBJ2-3; CDR3: CASSQNRARTDTQYF
V: TRBV7-2; D: TRBD1; J: TRBJ1-4; CDR3: CASSQQGARGKLFF
V: TRBV30; D: TRBD1; J: TRBJ1-1; CDR3: CAWRRRTGVSWYSTEAFF
V: TRBV5-4; D: TRBD1; J: TRBJ1-4; CDR3: CASSRATDRGREKLFF
V: TRBV4-1; D: -; J: TRBJ2-5; CDR3: CASSSARGGSRETQYF
V: TRBV7-8; D: -; J: TRBJ1-3; CDR3: CASSLETTGNTIYF
V: TRBV7-2; D: -; J: TRBJ1-5; CDR3: CASSKREPSSNQPQHF
V: TRBV3-1/TRBV3-2; D: -; J: TRBJ1-5; CDR3: CASSSRFSNQPQHF
V: TRBV27; D: TRBD1; J: TRBJ1-2; CDR3: CASSGTGRYGYTF
V: TRBV6-5; D: -; J: TRBJ2-3; CDR3: CASKSRDTQYF
V: TRBV7-9; D: TRBD2; J: TRBJ2-2; CDR3: CASSYPTSGRASAGELFF
V: TRBV19; D: -; J: TRBJ2-7; CDR3: CASSIRADGVEQYF
V: TRBV5-1; D: TRBD1; J: TRBJ2-7; CDR3: CASKDPGTGSSYEQYF
V: TRBV6-6; D: -; J: TRBJ2-4; CDR3: CASSYSIGNIQYF
V: TRBV30; D: -; J: TRBJ2-2; CDR3: CAWSSFNTGELFF
V: TRBV28; D: -; J: TRBJ1-1; CDR3: CASSPPKGVNTEAFF
V: TRBV6-5; D: TRBD1; J: TRBJ1-2; CDR3: CASSSGTGEPIYGYTF
V: TRBV2; D: -; J: TRBJ1-2; CDR3: CATKGDGNYGYTF
V: TRBV6-5; D: TRBD2; J: TRBJ2-1; CDR3: CASSYSSGRVDEQFF
V: TRBV12-5; D: TRBD2; J: TRBJ2-1; CDR3: CASGSQGLYPYNEQFF
V: TRBV3-1/TRBV3-2; D: -; J: TRBJ1-3; CDR3: CASSQGLLDSGNTIYF
V: TRBV12-2; D: -; J: TRBJ1-5; CDR3: CASRLVTHRDRQPQHF
V: TRBV5-1; D: -; J: TRBJ2-7; CDR3: CASSLDRPEGEQYF
V: TRBV7-3; D: -; J: TRBJ1-3; CDR3: CASSPEVGNTIYF
V: TRBV7-9; D: -; J: TRBJ2-7; CDR3: CASSLKGVPGTYEQYF
V: TRBV7-8; D: -; J: TRBJ1-2; CDR3: CASSSVNYGYTF
V: TRBV5-1; D: -; J: TRBJ2-2; CDR3: CASSWGDGLNTGELFF
V: TRBV11-2; D: TRBD2; J: TRBJ2-7; CDR3: CASSSKTSGRAFAYEQYF
V: TRBV7-3; D: TRBD1; J: TRBJ2-5; CDR3: CASSLMGGQGWETQYF
V: TRBV2; D: -; J: TRBJ2-7; CDR3: CASSSFGGAAYEQYF
V: TRBV7-3; D: -; J: TRBJ2-1; CDR3: CASSPTRDYEQFF
V: TRBV5-1; D: -; J: TRBJ2-7; CDR3: CASSLAAVNVGDEQYF
V: TRBV19; D: TRBD2; J: TRBJ2-3; CDR3: CASSILTGGPSDTQYF
V: TRBV9; D: TRBD1; J: TRBJ2-7; CDR3: CASSETRDRALSYEQYF
V: TRBV9; D: TRBD1; J: TRBJ1-4; CDR3: CASSVAGTGAPGEKLFF
V: TRBV19; D: -; J: TRBJ1-2; CDR3: CASTHPGGNYGYTF
V: TRBV2; D: TRBD2; J: TRBJ2-5; CDR3: CALTSGMGETQYF
V: TRBV19; D: TRBD2; J: TRBJ2-5; CDR3: CASRKRESGKETQYF
V: TRBV3-1/TRBV3-2; D: -; J: TRBJ1-4; CDR3: CASSHQRGSEKLFF
V: TRBV5-1; D: TRBD1; J: TRBJ2-1; CDR3: CASSLDRGNEQFF
V: TRBV7-2; D: -; J: TRBJ1-1; CDR3: CASSVTENTEAFF
V: TRBV18; D: -; J: TRBJ1-1; CDR3: CASSPSRGMNTEAFF
V: TRBV7-2; D: -; J: TRBJ2-7; CDR3: CASSFHRVGNEQYF
V: TRBV6-6; D: TRBD1; J: TRBJ2-7; CDR3: CASSYRGPYEQYF
V: TRBV18; D: -; J: TRBJ1-1; CDR3: CASSSVAGQRAFGAFF
V: TRBV28; D: -; J: TRBJ1-5; CDR3: CASSLAQVNQPQHF
V: TRBV30; D: TRBD1; J: TRBJ1-2; CDR3: CAWRGGSGGYGYTF